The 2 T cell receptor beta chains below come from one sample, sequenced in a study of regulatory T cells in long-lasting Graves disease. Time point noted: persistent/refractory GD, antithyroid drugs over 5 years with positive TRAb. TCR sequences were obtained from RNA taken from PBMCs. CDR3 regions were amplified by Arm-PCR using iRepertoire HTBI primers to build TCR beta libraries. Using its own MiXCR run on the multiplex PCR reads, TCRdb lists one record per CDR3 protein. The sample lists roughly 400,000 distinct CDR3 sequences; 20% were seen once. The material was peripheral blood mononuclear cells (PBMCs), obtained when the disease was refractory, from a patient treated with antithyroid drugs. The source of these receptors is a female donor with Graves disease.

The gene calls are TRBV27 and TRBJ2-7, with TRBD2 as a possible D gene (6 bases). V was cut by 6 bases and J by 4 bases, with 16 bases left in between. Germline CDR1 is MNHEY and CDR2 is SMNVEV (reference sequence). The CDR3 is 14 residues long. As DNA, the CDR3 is TGTGCCAGCAGCAGGGTAGCGGCCAAGTACGAGCAGTACTTC. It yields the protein CASSRVAAKYEQYF.

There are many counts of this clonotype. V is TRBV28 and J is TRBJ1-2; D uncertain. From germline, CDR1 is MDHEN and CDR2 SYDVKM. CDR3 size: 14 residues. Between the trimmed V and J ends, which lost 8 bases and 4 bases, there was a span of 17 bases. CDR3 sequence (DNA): TGTGCCAGCGGATCTAGGGCCGACCTCTATGGCTACACCTTC. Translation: CASGSRADLYGYTF.